The 10 T cell receptor beta chains listed next were all sequenced from one sample in a study of cytomegalovirus exposure and HLA in healthy donors (dated by TCRdb to 2016 to 2017). The library was generated by the immunoSEQ multiplex PCR assay. A mixture of 60 forward primers for TCR Vbeta segments and 13 reverse primers for TCR Jbeta segments was used in the multiplex PCR. TCRdb took this table from immuneACCESS and kept in-frame rearrangements with V and J called. Such tables lack part of the clones; where checked against another copy, unresolved V genes explain under half of the gap, and the rest is unexplained. For this sample the table gives about 100,000 clones, of which approximately 73% were detected only once. Jointly, the top ten make up 3.5% to 4% of the sample. The sequenced sample consisted of PBMCs. The receptor set was obtained from a woman in her 50s in good health and CMV-seropositive.

This clone has a handful of counts. This chain connects TRBV19 to TRBJ1-6; weak D call: TRBD1 (5 bases). The length of the CDR3 is 18 residues. Trimming shortened V by 3 bases and J by 0 bases, and 15 bases separated the two germline ends. Germline CDR1 and CDR2: LNHDA and SQIVND (reference sequence). CDR3 region: CASSMGLSRSSYNSPLHF. As DNA, the CDR3 is TGTGCCAGTAGTATGGGACTTTCCAGGAGCTCCTATAATTCACCCCTCCACTTT.

This clone was seen only once. The chain carries TRBV6-4 and TRBJ2-3, with 7 nucleotides matching TRBD2. The germline CDR1 and CDR2 sequences are MRHNA and SNTAGT. V gave up 0 bases and J gave up 5 bases; unmatched junction bases: 17. The CDR3 covers 19 residues. Here the CDR3 reads CASSDSASGDLLDLDTQYF. For the CDR3, the DNA is TGTGCCAGCAGTGACTCAGCTAGCGGAGATCTTTTAGATTTAGATACGCAGTATTTT.

This clone was seen a few times. In DNA, the CDR3 is TGCGCCAGCAGCCCAGAAACAGATACGCAGTATTTT. This codes for CASSPETDTQYF. The chain employs TRBV5-1 and TRBJ2-3; no firm D call. V lost 4 bases to trimming and J lost 3 bases, with 6 bases between them. The germline gives CDR1 SGHRS, CDR2 YFSETQ. This CDR3 region has 12 residues.

The rearrangement links TRBV11-2 to TRBJ1-1; a possible D gene is TRBD1 (6 bases). The V and J ends lost 5 bases and 5 bases respectively, with 18 bases between them. There are 15 residues in the CDR3. From germline, CDR1 is SGHAT and CDR2 FQNNGV. The DNA of the CDR3 is TGTGCCAGCAGCGCGAAGGGTGGGGGGGCGACTGAAGCTTTCTTT. It specifies CASSAKGGGATEAFF.

The chain combines TRBV14 with TRBJ2-1; TRBD1 might be the D (6 bases). In germline, CDR1 is SGHDN, CDR2 FVKESK. This CDR3 contains 14 residues. V lost 1 base to trimming and J lost 9 bases, with 13 bases between them. CDR3 nucleotide sequence: TGTGCCAGCAGCCAAGGTAACAGGGTCGCTGAGCAGTTCTTC. Translation: CASSQGNRVAEQFF.

The chain links TRBV6-1 to TRBJ1-2; D remains ambiguous. The CDR3 consists of 14 residues. Trimming cost V 4 bases and J 5 bases, with 14 bases left between them. Germline-derived CDR1 and CDR2 are MNHNS and SASEGT. The CDR3 nucleotides are TGTGCCAGCAGTGCACTAGAGGATGGGTATGGCTACACCTTC. Its translation: CASSALEDGYGYTF.

The chain carries TRBV7-3 and TRBJ2-7; 8 bases fit TRBD2. Per germline, CDR1 SGHTA and CDR2 FQGTGA. The CDR3 totals 20 residues. The trim removed 5 bases at V and 0 bases at J, leaving 21 bases unmatched. The DNA of the CDR3 is TGTGCCAGCAGCGGAATTTTGGATAGCGGGGTGGTGTCTTCCTCCTACGAGCAGTACTTC. It yields the protein CASSGILDSGVVSSSYEQYF.

This chain connects TRBV5-8 to TRBJ2-2, with 8 bases that match TRBD1. Trimming cost V 4 bases and J 4 bases; bases outside gene matches: 6. Germline CDR1 is SGHTS and CDR2 is YDEGEE. This CDR3 contains 15 residues. DNA for the CDR3: TGTGCCAGCAGCACCGGACAGGGTGGCACCGGGGAGCTGTTTTTT. Protein sequence: CASSTGQGGTGELFF.

This chain links TRBV5-1 with TRBJ1-2; D may be TRBD1 (6 bases). V was trimmed by 4 bases and J by 4 bases, leaving 17 bases between them. This CDR3 has 15 amino acids. CDR1 and CDR2 (germline): SGHRS, YFSETQ. The CDR3, as DNA: TGCGCCAGCAGCCCGAAGACAGGCTCAATCTATGGCTACACCTTC. This codes for CASSPKTGSIYGYTF.

The CDR3 DNA is TGCGCCAGCAGCCCGGAGGTTGCAGATACGCAGTATTTT. It encodes CASSPEVADTQYF. This rearrangement joins TRBV4-1 to TRBJ2-3, with D possibly TRBD2 on 5 matching bases. Germline assignment: CDR1 MGHRA and CDR2 YSYEKL. V dropped 4 bases and J dropped 4 bases, with 9 bases sitting between them. The length of the CDR3 is 13 residues.